The present TCR beta chain was sequenced within a study of CD8+ T cells in alopecia areata. As for the study in general: Disease severity was quantified as SALT score of affected scalp area. Findings and limits, study-wide: Many expanded lesional clones persisted in scalp and blood during tofacitinib. Expanded CD8+ clones among the top 100, and scalp clonality, were significantly decreased by tofacitinib.

Looked up from germline, CDR1 is ENHRY and CDR2 is SYGVKD. The CDR3 has 17 residues. Unmatched junction bases numbered 7, after V lost 6 bases and J lost 0 bases. RNA, once extracted, was reverse transcribed into cDNA for use as the sequencing template. The method was immunoSEQ multiplex PCR; TCRdb's version includes in-frame clones alone and lacks a portion of them. The sample contains around 21,000 clones, around 50% of which appear only once. The treatment here: oral pan-JAK inhibitor, 5-10 mg twice daily. Both peripheral blood and punch biopsies of lesional scalp skin were obtained from patients who had alopecia areata. This clone was detected a few times. The antigen remains unidentified.

This chain connects TRBV10-3 to TRBJ2-3, with TRBD2 identical over 12 bases. The TCR originated in a human donor with alopecia areata. The starting material was skin, obtained at week 4, from a patient treated with tofacitinib. The CDR3 DNA reads as TGTGCCATCAGCTCTAGCGGGGGGGGATCTAGCACAGATACGCAGTATTTT. This codes for CAISSSGGGSSTDTQYF.